These 15 T cell receptor beta chains came from one sample sequenced in a study of patients and donors after allogeneic stem cell transplantation. TCRdb re-analysed the RT-PCR reads in MiXCR, keeping a single row per CDR3 protein. The sample lists hundreds of thousands of distinct CDR3 sequences, roughly 17% seen once, with less than 8% in the top ten. Material: blood, either unsorted or a sorted T cell fraction (not recorded which). The receptors were sampled from a human donor who was either an allogeneic HSCT recipient or a stem cell or donor lymphocyte infusion donor (not recorded which). It is not recorded whose cells these are; they may come from a transplant donor.

This clonotype was seen repeatedly, ten times or more. The CDR3 DNA is TGTGCCAGCACGGGCAGCCGTGGTCGGGGGGAGCAGTACTTC. It yields the protein CASTGSRGRGEQYF. The genes are TRBV2 and TRBJ2-7, with D possibly being TRBD2 (6 bases). The CDR3 covers 14 residues. Trimming removed 7 bases at V and 7 bases at J, with 20 bases between. Looked up from germline, CDR1 is SNHLY and CDR2 is FYNNEI.

This clonotype showed up many times. The V and J genes are TRBV20-1 and TRBJ2-7, with 7 bases lining up with TRBD2. The CDR3 extends over 14 amino acids. V dropped 1 base and J dropped 0; count of bases not matched to a gene: 3. The germline gives CDR1 DFQATT, CDR2 SNEGSKA (reference sequence). CDR3: CSARGSGPSYEQYF. CDR3 nucleotide sequence: TGCAGTGCTAGAGGTAGCGGGCCCTCCTACGAGCAGTACTTC.

The chain uses TRBV10-3 and TRBJ2-1, with 9 bases lining up with TRBD2. Germline-derived CDR1 and CDR2 are ENHRY and SYGVKD. The CDR3 has 14 amino acids. The V segment lost 9 bases and the J segment 4 bases; nucleotides outside the gene matches: 7. CDR3 nucleotide sequence: TGTGCCATTGCCCCGGGACTAGCTTACAATGAGCAGTTCTTC. This sequence encodes CAIAPGLAYNEQFF.

This clonotype was seen more than once but under ten times. This chain uses TRBV7-9 with TRBJ2-1, with a tentative D call TRBD2 (7 bases). Trimming removed 2 bases at V and 2 bases at J, with 13 bases between. CDR1 SEHNR and CDR2 FQNEAQ come from the germline V gene (reference sequence). The CDR3 is 16 amino acids. The CDR3 loop reads CASSLRGGVTYNEQFF. CDR3 coding DNA: TGTGCCAGCAGCTTAAGGGGGGGAGTGACCTACAATGAGCAGTTCTTC.

V is TRBV5-1 and J is TRBJ2-6; 7 bases fit TRBD1. Germline V lookup: CDR1 SGHRS, CDR2 YFSETQ. With V trimmed by 3 bases and J by 5 bases, 11 bases remained unmatched. CDR3 size: 17 residues. CDR3 amino acids: CASSSIGQANWANVLTF. The CDR3 DNA is TGCGCCAGCAGCTCGATAGGACAGGCCAATTGGGCCAACGTCCTGACTTTC.

The table lists this clonotype with a few counts. The chain is built from TRBV6-1 and TRBJ2-3, with a weak D call TRBD2 (6 bases). CDR3 length equals 14 residues. Trimming left V 3 bases short and J 2 bases short, with 9 bases between. Germline V gene lookup returns CDR1 MNHNS and CDR2 SASEGT. The CDR3 loop reads CASSDWGLTDTQYF. DNA of the CDR3: TGTGCCAGCAGTGACTGGGGACTCACAGATACGCAGTATTTT.

The chain couples TRBV20-1 to TRBJ2-7; 11 nucleotides match TRBD2. Germline V gives CDR1 DFQATT, CDR2 SNEGSKA (reference sequence). The V and J ends lost 1 base and 3 bases, in that order; junction bases with no gene match: 5. This CDR3 is built from 15 residues. The CDR3 protein is CSARVLAGGHYEQYF. The CDR3 DNA sequence: TGCAGTGCTAGAGTCCTAGCGGGGGGACACTACGAGCAGTACTTC.

The CDR3: CAWSVRGRLSGYGYTF. For the CDR3, the DNA is TGTGCCTGGAGTGTACGGGGCAGGCTCTCCGGCTATGGCTACACCTTC. This chain joins TRBV30 and TRBJ1-2, with TRBD1 as a possible D gene (5 bases). The V gene's germline CDR1 is GTSNPN and CDR2 SVGIG (reference sequence). The CDR3 has 16 amino acids. V was pared by 0 bases and J by 4 bases, with 18 bases between.

This clonotype was seen ten or more times. The genes are TRBV29-1 and TRBJ1-1, with 7 bases that match TRBD1. Germline values: CDR1 SQVTM, CDR2 ANQGSEA. The CDR3 spans 13 residues. V was clipped by 5 bases and J by 1 base; unmatched bases: 4. This CDR3 reads CSVMDRRNTEAFF. In DNA, the CDR3 is TGCAGCGTTATGGACAGGAGGAACACTGAAGCTTTCTTT.

The sample holds a few counts of this clonotype. The chain joins TRBV28 to TRBJ2-4; D unclear. Germline CDR1 and CDR2: MDHEN and SYDVKM. There are 15 residues in the CDR3. V was pared by 6 bases and J by 3 bases, with 15 bases between. The CDR3 here is CASRPSEVGKNIQYF. The CDR3 DNA follows: TGTGCCAGCAGGCCCAGTGAAGTGGGCAAAAACATTCAGTACTTC.

The chain recombines TRBV6-4 with TRBJ2-1; the D is unclear. Germline values: CDR1 MRHNA, CDR2 SNTAGT. The V and J ends lost 0 bases and 9 bases respectively, with 12 bases between them. The CDR3 spans 14 residues. The CDR3 nucleotides are TGTGCCAGCAGTGACTCGCCGGGTCGGACTGAGCAGTTCTTC. Protein sequence: CASSDSPGRTEQFF.

This clonotype has only a few counts. The chain recombines TRBV5-1 with TRBJ2-7, with 9 bases lining up with TRBD2. Looked up from germline, CDR1 is SGHRS and CDR2 is YFSETQ. This CDR3 is built from 19 residues. J gave up 2 bases and V 2 bases, and 17 bases lay outside the gene matches. For the CDR3, the DNA is TGCGCCAGCAGCTTTCAGCGACAGGGCCCTAGCGGGATGACCTACGAGCAGTACTTC. Protein sequence: CASSFQRQGPSGMTYEQYF.

This chain joins TRBV20-1 and TRBJ1-2, with 7 bases aligning to TRBD1. Germline lookup yields CDR1 DFQATT and CDR2 SNEGSKA (reference sequence). The CDR3 sequence is 13 residues long. V dropped 0 bases and J dropped 5; count of bases not matched to a gene: 3. The CDR3 spells CSARETGAYGYTF. DNA for the CDR3: TGCAGTGCTAGAGAAACAGGGGCATATGGCTACACCTTC.

This clonotype was detected ten times or more. This chain connects TRBV12-3 or TRBV12-4 to TRBJ1-1; D is possibly TRBD1 (6 bases). Trimming pared 7 bases from V and 4 bases from J, leaving 13 bases between. The CDR3 runs 13 residues. This chain's CDR3 is CASTSLGGTEAFF. CDR3 coding DNA: TGTGCCAGCACTTCCCTAGGGGGCACTGAAGCTTTCTTT.

Turning to this clonotype: One junction end does not reproduce the germline sequence, and a read error may be involved. The chain uses TRBV12-3 or TRBV12-4 and TRBJ2-3, with a possible D match to TRBD2 (6 bases). The CDR3 covers 15 residues. The CDR3 sequence is CASRSAGRLTGTQYF. The DNA for the CDR3 is TGTGCCAGCAGGTCGGCGGGGCGGCTCACAGGTACGCAGTATTTT.